The 6 T cell receptor beta chains in this list originate from one sample, sequenced in a study of blood T cells in healthy people across ages. Sample-barcoded 5' priming and a J-beta primer mix drove a second PCR of roughly 6 to 12 cycles. TCRdb independently ran MiXCR on the 5' RACE reads; one entry per CDR3 protein. The sample shows over a million distinct CDR3 sequences, roughly a quarter of them seen only once. This sample also appeared in a second study, on T cells of mothers and their children.

Sequenced input: blood. Source of these receptors: a girl aged 2-10 years in good health.

The table lists this clonotype with a few counts. The chain carries TRBV28 and TRBJ2-7; D not certain. The CDR3 runs to 11 residues. V shed 6 bases and J shed 4 bases, with 7 bases lying between them. In germline, CDR1 is MDHEN, CDR2 SYDVKM. CDR3 coding DNA: TGTGCCAGCAGGAAGACTTACGAGCAGTACTTC. This encodes CASRKTYEQYF.

This clonotype was observed a handful of times. The chain recombines TRBV11-2 with TRBJ1-1; D is ambiguous. The CDR3 is 13 residues long. V was cut by 4 bases and J by 5 bases, with 11 bases left in between. The germline V gene encodes CDR1 SGHAT and CDR2 FQNNGV. CDR3 residues: CASSSPLRTEAFF. Written as DNA, the CDR3 is TGTGCCAGCAGCTCCCCGTTACGGACTGAAGCTTTCTTT.

The genes are TRBV5-6 and TRBJ2-1; 10 nucleotides align to TRBD1. With the DNA end fitting TRBJ2-5 better, the J assignment may be wrong. Germline values: CDR1 SGHDT, CDR2 YYEEEE. The CDR3 is 16 amino acids. CDR3 amino acids: CASSWDWDRGRETQYF. CDR3 nucleotides: TGTGCCAGCAGCTGGGACTGGGACAGGGGACGGGAGACCCAGTACTTC.

A few counts support this clonotype. The chain recombines TRBV3-1 with TRBJ1-6, with TRBD1 as a possible D gene (6 bases). Germline-derived CDR1 and CDR2 are LGHDT and YNNKEL (reference sequence). The CDR3 length is 16 residues. V lost 4 bases and J lost 6, with 16 bases in between. The CDR3 protein is CASSPFRDNPNSPLHF. CDR3 DNA sequence: TGTGCCAGCAGCCCATTCCGGGACAACCCTAATTCACCCCTCCACTTT.

The V gene is TRBV20-1, the J gene TRBJ2-5; 11 bases map to TRBD2. The J call is in doubt because the DNA end fits TRBJ2-7 better. From germline, CDR1 is DFQATT and CDR2 SNEGSKA (reference sequence). CDR3 length: 13 amino acids. DNA of the CDR3: TGCAGTGCTAGACCTAGCGGGAGGCGCGAGCAGTACTTC. The encoded protein is CSARPSGRREQYF.

This clonotype showed up just a few times. J is TRBJ2-1 and V is TRBV27; D remains ambiguous. In germline, CDR1 is MNHEY, CDR2 SMNVEV (reference sequence). V was clipped by 7 bases and J by 0 bases, with 10 bases between them. The CDR3 extends over 14 amino acids. The chain's CDR3 is CASKTWTSYNEQFF. The CDR3 region has the DNA TGTGCCAGCAAGACCTGGACCTCCTACAATGAGCAGTTCTTC.